Listed below are T cell receptor beta chains from one sample, sequenced in a study of cytomegalovirus exposure and HLA in healthy donors. This table comes from immunoSEQ multiplex PCR, and its TCRdb copy is limited to in-frame clones, with some not included. This sample has over 100,000 clones, with roughly a tenth found just once. The specimen sequenced was PBMCs. These receptors were obtained from a man aged 40-49 years in good health and CMV-seropositive. Both conserved end residues are part of each CDR3. A D gene is named only where the DNA matches it firmly. Size tells how often a clone was seen (once, few, many) or the class of an expanded clone, and some rows leave it out.

v_call: TRBV19
clone_size: .
d_call: .
j_call: TRBJ2-7
cdr3_nt: TGTGCCAGTAGTGACTCCCCAGGGACAGAGCAGTACTTC
cdr3_aa: CASSDSPGTEQYF

v_call: TRBV5-4
clone_size: few
d_call: TRBD1
j_call: TRBJ2-5
cdr3_nt: TGTGCCAGCAGCCCCAAACAGGGGAATGTGATGTTGGAGACCCAGTACTTC
cdr3_aa: CASSPKQGNVMLETQYF

v_call: TRBV28
clone_size: few
d_call: .
j_call: TRBJ2-5
cdr3_nt: TGTGCCAGCAGGGAGGTTGGCCAAGAGACCCAGTACTTC
cdr3_aa: CASREVGQETQYF

v_call: TRBV9
clone_size: .
d_call: TRBD2
j_call: TRBJ2-3
cdr3_nt: TGTGCCAGCACAAGGGCTAGCGGGAGGCAAGATACGCAGTATTTT
cdr3_aa: CASTRASGRQDTQYF

v_call: TRBV5-1
clone_size: .
d_call: .
j_call: TRBJ2-7
cdr3_nt: TGCGCCAGCAGCTTGGAAGCGGGGACATACGAGCAGTACTTC
cdr3_aa: CASSLEAGTYEQYF

v_call: TRBV6-4
clone_size: .
d_call: TRBD2
j_call: TRBJ2-7
cdr3_nt: TGTGCCAGCAGTGACTTCGGGACTAGCGGGAGGATCTCCTACGAGCAGTACTTC
cdr3_aa: CASSDFGTSGRISYEQYF

v_call: TRBV5-1
clone_size: few
d_call: TRBD1
j_call: TRBJ2-7
cdr3_nt: TGCGCCAGCAGCTTGGCTGGGACAGTGGGCTACGAGCAGTACTTC
cdr3_aa: CASSLAGTVGYEQYF

v_call: TRBV28
clone_size: .
d_call: TRBD1
j_call: TRBJ2-5
cdr3_nt: TGTGCCAGCAGTGCCCCCCGGGACAGGCATCAAGAGACCCAGTACTTC
cdr3_aa: CASSAPRDRHQETQYF

v_call: TRBV18
clone_size: .
d_call: TRBD1
j_call: TRBJ2-7
cdr3_nt: TGTGCCAGCTCACAAACGGACAGGAGTCACTACGAGCAGTACTTC
cdr3_aa: CASSQTDRSHYEQYF

v_call: TRBV29-1
clone_size: few
d_call: TRBD2
j_call: TRBJ2-1
cdr3_nt: TGCAGCGGAAGACAAAGCGGGAGGGCCCTCGATGAGCAGTTCTTC
cdr3_aa: CSGRQSGRALDEQFF

v_call: TRBV2
clone_size: .
d_call: .
j_call: TRBJ1-5
cdr3_nt: TGTGCCAGCAGTGATGTAGGCAGGGTAAATCAGCCCCAGCATTTT
cdr3_aa: CASSDVGRVNQPQHF

v_call: TRBV10-1
clone_size: .
d_call: TRBD1
j_call: TRBJ2-1
cdr3_nt: TGCGCCAGCAGTGGGACAGGGAGAGATTACAATGAGCAGTTCTTC
cdr3_aa: CASSGTGRDYNEQFF

v_call: TRBV5-4
clone_size: .
d_call: .
j_call: TRBJ1-2
cdr3_nt: TGTGCCAGCAGCTCGACAGTCCAAGGCTATGGCTACACCTTC
cdr3_aa: CASSSTVQGYGYTF

v_call: TRBV7-9
clone_size: few
d_call: .
j_call: TRBJ1-2
cdr3_nt: TGTGCCAGCAGCTTGGAGACGGGGGGTGGCCGTGGCTACACCTTC
cdr3_aa: CASSLETGGGRGYTF

v_call: TRBV5-1
clone_size: few
d_call: TRBD1
j_call: TRBJ1-1
cdr3_nt: TGCGCCAGCAGCTTGGGGGACAGCGACACTGAAGCTTTCTTT
cdr3_aa: CASSLGDSDTEAFF

v_call: TRBV5-6
clone_size: .
d_call: .
j_call: TRBJ1-6
cdr3_nt: TGTGCCAGCAGCTTTCCGAATTCACCCCTCCACTTT
cdr3_aa: CASSFPNSPLHF

v_call: TRBV7-3
clone_size: few
d_call: TRBD1
j_call: TRBJ1-1
cdr3_nt: TGTGCCAGCAGCGAGAGAGGGGGCAACACTGAAGCTTTCTTT
cdr3_aa: CASSERGGNTEAFF

v_call: TRBV11-2
clone_size: few
d_call: TRBD1
j_call: TRBJ1-4
cdr3_nt: TGTGCCAGCAGCTTATTGGGACAGGGTGAGGATGAAAAACTGTTTTTT
cdr3_aa: CASSLLGQGEDEKLFF

v_call: TRBV4-1
clone_size: few
d_call: .
j_call: TRBJ2-6
cdr3_nt: TGCGCCAGCAGCCAAGTCCGAATCACAGGTCTGAGCTCTGGGGCCAACGTCCTGACTTTC
cdr3_aa: CASSQVRITGLSSGANVLTF

v_call: TRBV6-6
clone_size: .
d_call: TRBD1
j_call: TRBJ1-5
cdr3_nt: TGTGCCAGCAGTTACGGGACAGGGAATAGCAATCAGCCCCAGCATTTT
cdr3_aa: CASSYGTGNSNQPQHF

v_call: TRBV5-1
clone_size: few
d_call: .
j_call: TRBJ1-1
cdr3_nt: TGCGCCAGCAGCTTGGGGGGGCAAGACACTGAAGCTTTCTTT
cdr3_aa: CASSLGGQDTEAFF

v_call: TRBV28
clone_size: .
d_call: .
j_call: TRBJ1-2
cdr3_nt: TGTGCCAGCAGTTTCCTCAGACAGGCATACTATGGCTACACCTTC
cdr3_aa: CASSFLRQAYYGYTF

v_call: TRBV6-6
clone_size: .
d_call: .
j_call: TRBJ1-2
cdr3_nt: TGTGCCAGCAGCCAGGGCCCGGTTGGCTATGGCTACACCTTC
cdr3_aa: CASSQGPVGYGYTF

v_call: TRBV27
clone_size: few
d_call: .
j_call: TRBJ2-3
cdr3_nt: TGTGCCAGCAGTTTAAAACAGGGATCAGATACGCAGTATTTT
cdr3_aa: CASSLKQGSDTQYF

v_call: TRBV18
clone_size: .
d_call: .
j_call: TRBJ1-2
cdr3_nt: TGTGCCAGCTCACCTTTTCGGTCGGACTATGGCTACACCTTC
cdr3_aa: CASSPFRSDYGYTF

v_call: TRBV5-6
clone_size: .
d_call: .
j_call: TRBJ1-5
cdr3_nt: TGTGCCAGCAGCGCCGGGACTCATAGCAATCAGCCCCAGCATTTT
cdr3_aa: CASSAGTHSNQPQHF

v_call: TRBV5-4
clone_size: .
d_call: .
j_call: TRBJ1-1
cdr3_nt: TGTGCCAGCAAAGGGTCCTTGGGGGCGGGCACTGAAGCTTTCTTT
cdr3_aa: CASKGSLGAGTEAFF

v_call: TRBV19
clone_size: few
d_call: TRBD2
j_call: TRBJ2-7
cdr3_nt: TGTGCCAGTAGACTAGCGGGAGAGTACGAGCAGTACTTC
cdr3_aa: CASRLAGEYEQYF

v_call: TRBV11-2
clone_size: .
d_call: .
j_call: TRBJ2-1
cdr3_nt: TGTGCCAGCAGCTCCTGGACTGGCAATGAGCAGTTCTTC
cdr3_aa: CASSSWTGNEQFF

v_call: TRBV7-3
clone_size: .
d_call: .
j_call: TRBJ2-1
cdr3_nt: TGTGCCAGCAGCCTTGGGCCGGGACTTGCGAATGAGCAGTTCTTC
cdr3_aa: CASSLGPGLANEQFF

v_call: TRBV27
clone_size: .
d_call: TRBD2
j_call: TRBJ2-3
cdr3_nt: TGTGCCAGCAGTTCCCCCCGGGGCGGGAGTGGTGATACGCAGTATTTT
cdr3_aa: CASSSPRGGSGDTQYF

v_call: TRBV6-6
clone_size: few
d_call: .
j_call: TRBJ2-1
cdr3_nt: TGTGCCAGCAGTTACCAGGATGGACAGTACAATGAGCAGTTCTTC
cdr3_aa: CASSYQDGQYNEQFF

v_call: TRBV28
clone_size: .
d_call: TRBD1
j_call: TRBJ1-2
cdr3_nt: TGTGCCAGCAGTCCGGGACAGGGTAGCTATGGCTACACCTTC
cdr3_aa: CASSPGQGSYGYTF

v_call: TRBV7-8
clone_size: .
d_call: TRBD2
j_call: TRBJ2-3
cdr3_nt: TGTGCCAGCAGCCCACACATGAGGAGCGGGAGGGTTAGCACAGATACGCAGTATTTT
cdr3_aa: CASSPHMRSGRVSTDTQYF